Each of the 3 T cell receptor beta chains below was sequenced from the same sample in a study of blood T cells in healthy people across ages. A J-beta primer mix and a sample-barcoded 5' primer were used in a second PCR of about 6 to 12 cycles. One entry per CDR3 protein results from TCRdb running MiXCR on the 5' RACE reads. This sample has about 500,000 distinct CDR3 sequences; less than 25% occur once, and the top ten carry around 10%. In addition, the sample was reused for a study of T cells of mothers and their children.

Sequences were obtained from blood. These receptors all come from a boy aged 5-17 years in good health.

This clonotype appeared a single time. This chain joins TRBV6-5 and TRBJ2-2, with D possibly matching TRBD1 (6 bases). Germline V gene data show CDR1 as MNHEY and CDR2 as SVGAGI. Trimming shortened V by 0 bases and J by 2 bases, and 13 bases separated the two germline ends. The CDR3 is 17 amino acids. Here the CDR3 DNA reads TGTGCCAGCAGTTACTCGTGGGCGGACAGCAACACCGGGGAGCTGTTTTTT. This encodes CASSYSWADSNTGELFF.

This sequence joins TRBV2 and TRBJ2-1; no clear D. Germline CDR1 and CDR2: SNHLY and FYNNEI. V gave up 3 bases and J gave up 8 bases, with 8 bases separating them. The CDR3 spans 12 residues. CDR3 in amino acids: CASSDSWDEQFF. DNA for the CDR3: TGTGCCAGCAGTGATTCGTGGGATGAGCAGTTCTTC. The complete variable domain, with remaining parts taken from reference TRBV2 and TRBJ2-1, reads EPEVTQTPSHQVTQMGQEVILRCVPISNHLYFYWYRQILGQKVEFLVSFYNNEISEKSEIFDDQFSVERPDGSNFTLKIRSTKLEDSAMYFCASSDSWDEQFFGPGTRLTVL.

The chain has TRBV10-3 and TRBJ1-5; D is unclear. Trimming shortened V by 0 bases and J by 5 bases, and 17 bases separated the two germline ends. This CDR3 contains 17 residues. CDR1 ENHRY and CDR2 SYGVKD come from the germline V gene. Written as DNA, the CDR3 is TGTGCCATCAGTGAGTCGGAGGGTGTCTCGAGCGATCAGCCCCAGCATTTT. Encoded protein: CAISESEGVSSDQPQHF.